The rows below give T cell receptor beta chains drawn from one sample of a study of T cells expressing NK-cell markers. TCRdb reanalyzed the 5' RACE reads and collapses them to one entry per CDR3 protein, without DNA. The sample data list hundreds of thousands of distinct CDR3 sequences. Source material: blood T cells: a sorted CD56 or NKG2C T cell subset, CD4+ or CD8+ T cells, or bulk PBMC T cells (not recorded which). Every receptor here comes from a man younger than 30 in good health. CDR3s include the opening cysteine and the closing phenylalanine or tryptophan.

V,J,CDR3
TRBV4-2,TRBJ2-4,CASSQERTGGAYAKNIQYF
TRBV7-8,TRBJ2-2,CASSLHGSPGELFF
TRBV30,TRBJ1-3,CAWSIMRSGNTIYF
TRBV15,TRBJ2-1,CATSHLEGLSSYNEQFF
TRBV10-3,TRBJ2-7,CAISSGLPYEQYF
TRBV6-6,TRBJ1-5,CASSSGSGGPQHF
TRBV28,TRBJ1-1,CAGQGVNTEAFF
TRBV12-3/TRBV12-4,TRBJ2-4,CASSWGGHIQYF
TRBV6-2/TRBV6-3,TRBJ2-1,CASSAEGYNEQFF
TRBV20-1,TRBJ1-1,CSARVLTGTGKAFF
TRBV5-1,TRBJ2-1,CASSLVSGINNEQFF
TRBV7-3,TRBJ2-1,CASSVDRGQGNEQFF
TRBV20-1,TRBJ2-5,CSARDLRTGNEETQYF
TRBV28,TRBJ2-3,CASSLKRLRGGSTDTQYF
TRBV5-1,TRBJ2-3,CASSPGQSTDTQYF
TRBV5-1,TRBJ2-6,CASSRGQGPGANVLTF
TRBV28,TRBJ2-3,CASYGYTDTQYF
TRBV12-3/TRBV12-4,TRBJ2-1,CASSTTGDQFF
TRBV5-1,TRBJ1-4,CASSLGQADPQNEKLFF